This TCR beta chain stems from a study of cytomegalovirus exposure and HLA in healthy donors. As for the study in general: Findings of an earlier analysis included roughly 110 million unique TCR beta sequences from 180 million or so T cells.

Primers included in the PCR were 60 Vbeta and 13 Jbeta primers. The table came from immunoSEQ multiplex PCR; TCRdb's copy has only in-frame clones and leaves some out. This table has about 200,000 clones, around nine tenths appearing once. CDR1 is SGHAT, CDR2 FQDESV, per germline (reference sequence). Trimming at V came to 4 bases and at J to 3 bases, leaving 1 base not matched to a gene. This CDR3 has 15 amino acids. The specimen sequenced was PBMCs. J is TRBJ2-3 and V is TRBV11-1; 13 positions agree with TRBD2. The source is a woman aged 18-35 years in good health and CMV-seronegative. CDR3 DNA: TGTGCCAGCAGCTCGGGACTAGCGGGAACAGATACGCAGTATTTT. Its translation: CASSSGLAGTDTQYF.